Here is one TCR beta chain with its context. The record originates from a study of CD8 T cells in Susac syndrome. Reverse transcription used roughly 0.5 to 1 ug RNA and random hexamers. The authors amplified TCR beta CDR3 across 54 Vbeta and 13 Jbeta using immunoSEQ multiplex PCR. TCRdb reanalysed the immunoSEQ multiplex PCR reads using MiXCR and keeps one entry per CDR3 protein. The table records some 220,000 distinct CDR3 sequences, 95% of them present only once. From blood CD8+ and CD4+ T cells, TCR beta sequences were generated. TEMRA cells were FACS-enriched, while CD8+ and CD4+ T cells were negatively isolated. The CDR3 contains 13 residues. V gave up 6 bases and J gave up 5 bases; unmatched junction bases: 6. Germline V lookup: CDR1 DFQATT, CDR2 SNEGSKA (reference sequence).

The receptor's source is a human donor with multiple sclerosis. The chain carries TRBV20-1 and TRBJ2-5, with 10 positions matching TRBD2. The specimen was CD4+ T cells from PBMCs. The CDR3 here is CSALLAGGETQYF. CDR3 nucleotides: TGCAGTGCGTTGTTAGCGGGAGGTGAGACCCAGTACTTC.